The present entry profiles one T cell receptor beta chain with its context. What it recognizes is unknown. The ends lost 5 bases at V and 6 bases at J; junction bases unmatched: 4. This CDR3 comprises 12 residues. Germline-derived CDR1 and CDR2 are WNHNN and SYGVQD (reference sequence). Time point reported: after dendritic cell vaccination, including at tumor progression/relapse. PBMC were collected before vaccination, two weeks after the third vaccination, and at progression. The primer mix had 60 V beta and 13 J beta primers. Clones were read by immunoSEQ multiplex PCR, and TCRdb kept only the in-frame ones, dropping some. The sample shows about 99,000 clones, about 85% of them seen only once. This sample stems from a study of glioma-infiltrating T cells after dendritic cell vaccination. Study at large: Patients received autologous tumor lysate-pulsed dendritic cell vaccination between about 2002 and 2013.

Findings and limits, study-wide: TCR clonality showed no direct relationship with survival.

The specimen comprised blood, sampled after dendritic cell vaccination. The rearrangement joins TRBV10-1 to TRBJ2-7, with 7 bases fitting TRBD1. The clonotype comes from a human donor with glioblastoma. CDR3 residues: CASSTTGTEQYF. The CDR3, as DNA: TGCGCCAGCAGTACGACAGGGACCGAGCAGTACTTC.